This entry concerns a single T cell receptor beta chain. Antigen: not known. The data stem from a study of cytomegalovirus exposure and HLA in healthy donors. Study-wide findings and caveats: Reports described diagnosis of cytomegalovirus status by the classifier as highly specific and sensitive. Clonal expansion was found to be greater in HLA-associated TCR beta chains than in equally common others in a later analysis. In a later analysis, specific HLA alleles were associated with under 20,000 TCR beta sequences at a 0.05 false discovery rate.

Healthy bone marrow donors formed the donor group. 13 Jbeta primers and 60 Vbeta primers were used for the PCR. Produced via immunoSEQ multiplex PCR; TCRdb's table is partial and in-frame only. The sample has over 150,000 clones; 80% are singletons. This TCR derives from a woman aged 50 to 60 in good health and CMV-seropositive. The sample was PBMCs.

The CDR3 loop is CASSRGLGADTEAFF. The CDR3, as DNA: TGTGCCAGCAGCCGAGGGCTGGGTGCCGACACTGAAGCTTTCTTT. The V gene is TRBV7-2, the J gene TRBJ1-1; no clear D. Germline V gene data show CDR1 as SGHTA and CDR2 as FQGNSA. This CDR3 region has 15 residues. V shed 5 bases and J shed 3 bases, with 16 bases lying between them.